The TCR beta chain under discussion was sequenced for a study of blood T cell repertoires in COVID-19. The CDR3 extends over 20 amino acids. V was clipped by 0 bases and J by 5 bases; unmatched bases: 15. Germline values: CDR1 SGDLS, CDR2 YYNGEE. The method was immunoSEQ multiplex PCR; TCRdb's version includes in-frame clones alone and lacks a portion of them. The sample includes roughly 52,000 clones, 89% seen only once; the top ten take roughly 20%. The receptor's source is a human donor in a cohort sampled during active COVID-19. The chain carries TRBV9 and TRBJ2-3, with 13 positions matching TRBD2. Sequenced input: peripheral blood. The CDR3 region is CASSVAPNWGLAGLVDTQYF. CDR3 DNA sequence: TGTGCCAGCAGCGTAGCTCCCAATTGGGGACTAGCGGGGCTGGTAGATACGCAGTATTTT.